The 6 T cell receptor beta chains below all came from one sample that was sequenced in a study of identical twins. MiXCR was run by TCRdb on the 5' RACE reads, yielding one entry per CDR3 protein. The repertoire holds more than 400,000 distinct CDR3 sequences, with 13% to 15% as singletons. The sample was also reused in another study, on yellow fever vaccine responses in identical twins.

The sequenced sample was CD4+ T cells sorted from blood. Receptors were obtained from a woman younger than 35 in good health.

The chain couples TRBV20-1 to TRBJ1-6; D is undetermined. Trimming shortened V by 0 bases and J by 10 bases, and 7 bases separated the two germline ends. Per the germline V gene, CDR1 is DFQATT and CDR2 is SNEGSKA (reference sequence). This CDR3 contains 12 residues. The CDR3 nucleotides read TGCAGTGCTAGAGATCAGAGCTCACCCCTCCACTTT. Protein product: CSARDQSSPLHF.

This sequence joins TRBV10-1 and TRBJ2-1; 8 nucleotides agree with TRBD1. In germline, CDR1 is WNHNN, CDR2 SYGVQD (reference sequence). CDR3 length equals 14 residues. J was trimmed by 4 bases and V by 5 bases; bases with no gene match: 4. CDR3 in amino acids: CASSKGQAYNEQFF. The CDR3 DNA follows: TGCGCCAGCAGTAAGGGACAGGCATACAATGAGCAGTTCTTC.

This clonotype was detected a few times. This chain joins TRBV5-1 and TRBJ2-6; D gene ambiguous. Germline V gene data show CDR1 as SGHRS and CDR2 as YFSETQ. This CDR3 spans 16 amino acids. The V and J ends lost 0 bases and 2 bases respectively, with 9 bases between them. Here the CDR3 DNA reads TGCGCCAGCAGCTTGGCCGTGGTGGCTGGGGCCAACGTCCTGACTTTC. This sequence encodes CASSLAVVAGANVLTF.

This clonotype turned up a few times. The genes are TRBV10-3 and TRBJ2-2; 13 positions agree with TRBD2. Germline CDR1 is ENHRY and CDR2 is SYGVKD. This CDR3 has 17 amino acids. The V and J ends lost 11 bases and 3 bases, in that order; junction bases with no gene match: 12. CDR3 sequence reads: CAARTGTSGVDTGELFF. For the CDR3, the DNA is TGTGCCGCTCGTACCGGGACTAGCGGGGTAGACACCGGGGAGCTGTTTTTT.

This clonotype was detected a few times. J is TRBJ2-5 and V is TRBV11-2, with D possibly TRBD2 on 6 matching bases. V dropped 4 bases and J dropped 3 bases, with 12 bases sitting between them. CDR1 and CDR2 from the germline V gene are SGHAT and FQNNGV. The CDR3 totals 14 residues. CDR3 DNA: TGTGCCAGCAGCTCGGGGGTATGGGAAGAGACCCAGTACTTC. Translation gives CASSSGVWEETQYF.

This clonotype was counted between two and nine times. The chain recombines TRBV24-1 with TRBJ2-3; the D is unclear. This CDR3 region has 14 residues. Trimming removed 0 bases from V and 4 bases from J, with 7 bases in between. Germline V gene lookup returns CDR1 KGHDR and CDR2 SFDVKD. CDR3 coding DNA: TGTGCCACCAGTGATTTGAGTTCGGCAGATACGCAGTATTTT. It codes for CATSDLSSADTQYF.